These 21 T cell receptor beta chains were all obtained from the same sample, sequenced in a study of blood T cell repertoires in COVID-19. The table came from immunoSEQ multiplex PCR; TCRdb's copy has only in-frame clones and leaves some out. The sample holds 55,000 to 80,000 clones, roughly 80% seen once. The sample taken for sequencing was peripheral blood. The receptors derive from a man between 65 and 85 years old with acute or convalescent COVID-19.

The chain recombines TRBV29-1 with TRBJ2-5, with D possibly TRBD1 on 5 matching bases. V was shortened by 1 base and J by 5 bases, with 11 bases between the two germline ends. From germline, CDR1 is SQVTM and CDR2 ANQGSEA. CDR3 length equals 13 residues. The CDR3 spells CSVEGSRAETQYF. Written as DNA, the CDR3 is TGCAGCGTTGAAGGGTCCAGGGCGGAGACCCAGTACTTC. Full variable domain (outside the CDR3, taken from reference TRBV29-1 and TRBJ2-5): SAVISQKPSRDICQRGTSLTIQCQVDSQVTMMFWYRQQPGQSLTLIATANQGSEATYESGFVIDKFPISRPNLTFSTLTVSNMSPEDSSIYLCSVEGSRAETQYFGPGTRLLVL.

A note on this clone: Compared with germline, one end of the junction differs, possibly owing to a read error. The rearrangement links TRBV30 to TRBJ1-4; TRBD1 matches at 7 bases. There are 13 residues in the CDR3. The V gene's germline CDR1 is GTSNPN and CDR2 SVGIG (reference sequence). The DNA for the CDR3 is TGTGCCTGGAGTGTACTCAGGGGGGACCCTCAAGTTTTT. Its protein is CAWSVLRGDPQVF.

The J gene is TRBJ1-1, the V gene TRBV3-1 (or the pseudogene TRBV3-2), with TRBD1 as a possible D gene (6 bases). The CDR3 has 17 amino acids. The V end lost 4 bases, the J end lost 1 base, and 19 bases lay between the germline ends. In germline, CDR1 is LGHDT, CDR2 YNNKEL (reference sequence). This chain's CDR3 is CASSPIQGEGGNTEAFF. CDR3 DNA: TGTGCCAGCAGCCCCATACAAGGTGAAGGGGGGAACACTGAAGCTTTCTTT.

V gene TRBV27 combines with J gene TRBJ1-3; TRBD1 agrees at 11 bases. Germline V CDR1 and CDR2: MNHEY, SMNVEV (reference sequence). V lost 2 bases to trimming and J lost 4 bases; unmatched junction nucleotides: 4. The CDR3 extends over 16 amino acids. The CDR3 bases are TGTGCCAGCAGTTTACGGACAGGGGGCAGGGGAAACACCATATATTTT. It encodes CASSLRTGGRGNTIYF.

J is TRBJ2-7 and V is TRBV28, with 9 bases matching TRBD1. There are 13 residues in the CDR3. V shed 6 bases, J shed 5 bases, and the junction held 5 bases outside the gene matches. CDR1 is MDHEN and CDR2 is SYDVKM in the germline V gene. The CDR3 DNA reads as TGTGCCAGCAGGGGGACAGGGTTGAACGAGCAGTACTTC. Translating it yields CASRGTGLNEQYF.

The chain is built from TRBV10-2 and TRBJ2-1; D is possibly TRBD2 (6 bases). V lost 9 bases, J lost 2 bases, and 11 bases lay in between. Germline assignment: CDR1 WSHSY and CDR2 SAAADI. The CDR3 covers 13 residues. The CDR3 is CASLAPTYNEQFF. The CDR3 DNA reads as TGCGCCAGTCTAGCGCCCACCTACAATGAGCAGTTCTTC.

The CDR3 sequence: CASSQEPGQAYGYTF. The CDR3 nucleotides are TGCGCCAGCAGCCAAGAGCCGGGACAGGCTTATGGCTACACCTTC. The V and J genes are TRBV4-3 and TRBJ1-2; 8 bases fit TRBD1. Germline loops: CDR1 LGHNA, CDR2 YSLEER. The CDR3 runs to 15 residues. Losses at the gene ends were 0 bases for V and 5 bases for J; bases not matched to a gene: 5.

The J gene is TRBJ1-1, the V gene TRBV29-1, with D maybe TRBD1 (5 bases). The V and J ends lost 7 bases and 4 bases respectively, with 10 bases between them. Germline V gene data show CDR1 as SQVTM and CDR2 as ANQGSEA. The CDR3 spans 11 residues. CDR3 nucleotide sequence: TGCAGCGCCGATGACAGCACTGAAGCTTTCTTT. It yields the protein CSADDSTEAFF.

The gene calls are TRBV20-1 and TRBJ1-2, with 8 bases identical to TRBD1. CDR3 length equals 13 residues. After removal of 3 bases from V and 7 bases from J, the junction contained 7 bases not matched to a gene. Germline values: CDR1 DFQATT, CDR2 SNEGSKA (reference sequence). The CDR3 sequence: CSASPAGGFGYTF. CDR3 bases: TGCAGTGCTAGTCCGGCAGGGGGCTTTGGCTACACCTTC.

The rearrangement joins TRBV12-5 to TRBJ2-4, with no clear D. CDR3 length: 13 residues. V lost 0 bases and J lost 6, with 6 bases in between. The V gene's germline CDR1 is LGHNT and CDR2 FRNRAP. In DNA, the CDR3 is TGTGCTAGTGGTTTGGTCCCGGGAAACATTCAGTACTTC. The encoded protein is CASGLVPGNIQYF.

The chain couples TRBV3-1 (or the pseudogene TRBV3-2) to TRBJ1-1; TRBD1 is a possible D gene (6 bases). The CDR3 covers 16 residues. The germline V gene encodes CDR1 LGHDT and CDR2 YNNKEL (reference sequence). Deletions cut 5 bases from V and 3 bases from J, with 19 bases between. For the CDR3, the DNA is TGTGCCAGCAGCACTACGACAGGACTTTCGGACACTGAAGCTTTCTTT. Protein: CASSTTTGLSDTEAFF.

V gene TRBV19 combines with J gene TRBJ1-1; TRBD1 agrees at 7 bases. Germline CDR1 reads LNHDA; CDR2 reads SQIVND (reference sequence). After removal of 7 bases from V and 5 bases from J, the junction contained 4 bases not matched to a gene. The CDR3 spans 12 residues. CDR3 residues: CASKNRGTEAFF. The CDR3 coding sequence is TGTGCCAGTAAGAACAGGGGAACTGAAGCTTTCTTT.

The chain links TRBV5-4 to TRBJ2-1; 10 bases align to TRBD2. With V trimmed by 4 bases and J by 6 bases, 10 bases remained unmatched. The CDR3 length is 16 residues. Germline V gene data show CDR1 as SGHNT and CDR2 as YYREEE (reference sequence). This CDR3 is CASSLPSSGSFNEQFF. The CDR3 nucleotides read TGTGCCAGCAGCCTCCCATCTAGCGGGAGTTTCAATGAGCAGTTCTTC. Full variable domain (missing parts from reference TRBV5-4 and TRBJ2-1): ETGVTQSPTHLIKTRGQQVTLRCSSQSGHNTVSWYQQALGQGPQFIFQYYREEENGRGNFPPRFSGLQFPNYSSELNVNALELDDSALYLCASSLPSSGSFNEQFFGPGTRLTVL.

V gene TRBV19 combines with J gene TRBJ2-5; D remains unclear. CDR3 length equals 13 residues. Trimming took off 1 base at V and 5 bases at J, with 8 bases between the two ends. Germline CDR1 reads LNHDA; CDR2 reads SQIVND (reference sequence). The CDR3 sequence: CASSIGPMETQYF. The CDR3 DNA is TGTGCCAGTAGTATAGGTCCTATGGAGACCCAGTACTTC.

CDR3 protein: CASSFLPPGAGVDTGELFF. CDR3 nucleotide sequence: TGTGCCAGCAGTTTTCTTCCTCCAGGGGCTGGGGTGGACACCGGGGAGCTGTTTTTT. The J gene is TRBJ2-2, the V gene TRBV28, with TRBD1 as a possible D gene (6 bases). Germline CDR1 MDHEN, CDR2 SYDVKM. Deletions cut 3 bases from V and 3 bases from J, with 23 bases between. CDR3 length equals 19 residues.

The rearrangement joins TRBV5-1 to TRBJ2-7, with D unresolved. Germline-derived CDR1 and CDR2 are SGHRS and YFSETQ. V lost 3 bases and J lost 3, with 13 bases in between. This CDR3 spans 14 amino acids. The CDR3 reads CASSSYVTGYEQYF. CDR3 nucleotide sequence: TGCGCCAGCAGCTCGTACGTGACGGGCTACGAGCAGTACTTC.

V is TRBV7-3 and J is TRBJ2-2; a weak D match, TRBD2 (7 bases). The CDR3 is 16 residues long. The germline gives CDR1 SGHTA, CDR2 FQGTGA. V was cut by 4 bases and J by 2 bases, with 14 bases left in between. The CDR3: CASSSRGGRNTGELFF. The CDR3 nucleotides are TGTGCCAGCAGCTCAAGGGGGGGAAGAAACACCGGGGAGCTGTTTTTT.

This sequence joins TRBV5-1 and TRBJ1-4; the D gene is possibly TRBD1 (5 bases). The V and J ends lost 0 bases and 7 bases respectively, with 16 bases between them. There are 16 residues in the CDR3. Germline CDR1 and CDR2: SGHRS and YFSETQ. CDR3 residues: CASSLGTIVQGEKLFF. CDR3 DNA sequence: TGCGCCAGCAGCTTGGGGACAATAGTTCAAGGTGAAAAACTGTTTTTT.

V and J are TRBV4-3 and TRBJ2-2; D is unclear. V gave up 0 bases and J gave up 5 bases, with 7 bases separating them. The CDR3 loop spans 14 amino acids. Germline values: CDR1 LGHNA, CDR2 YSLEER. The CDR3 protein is CASSQDPRTGELFF. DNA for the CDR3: TGCGCCAGCAGCCAAGACCCCCGGACCGGGGAGCTGTTTTTT.

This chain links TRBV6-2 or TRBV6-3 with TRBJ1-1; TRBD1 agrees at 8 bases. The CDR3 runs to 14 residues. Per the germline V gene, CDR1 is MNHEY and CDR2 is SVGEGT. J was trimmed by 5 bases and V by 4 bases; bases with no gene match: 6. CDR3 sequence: CASSWRTGLTEAFF. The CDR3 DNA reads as TGTGCCAGCAGTTGGCGGACAGGGTTGACTGAAGCTTTCTTT.

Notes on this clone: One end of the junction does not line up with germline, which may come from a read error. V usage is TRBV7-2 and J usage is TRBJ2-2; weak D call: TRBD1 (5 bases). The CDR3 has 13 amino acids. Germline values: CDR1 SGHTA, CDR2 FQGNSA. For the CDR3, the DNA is TGTGCCAGCGGCTTTAGGGGCACCGGGGAGCTGTTTTTT. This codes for CASGFRGTGELFF.